This record covers a single TCR beta chain. Its antigen is not yet known. Per-base qualities were not stored, and no clone one base away is much larger. The germline V gene encodes CDR1 SGHAT and CDR2 FQNNGV. V is reduced by 3 bases and J by 4 bases, leaving a spacing of 15 bases between them. Including cysteine and phenylalanine, the CDR3 has 16 amino acids. The only DNA kept is the CDR3, 48 bases in frame from the first base. The sample belongs to a study of cytomegalovirus exposure and HLA in healthy donors (dated by TCRdb to about 2017). With regard to the full study: According to an earlier analysis of 587 of the donors, 200 million or so T cells yielded 117 million unique TCR beta sequences and roughly 280 Gb of sequence data. Roughly 290 gigabases of sequencing data and 91 million or so unique TCR sequences made up an early release that covered approximately 650 HLA-typed donors. Of the approximately 400 genotyped donors, about 80% fell in the genetic ancestry cluster associated with self-reported Caucasian donors. The aim of the study was to test whether cataloging public T cell receptors could identify signatures of past pathogen exposure. The study profiled the T cell repertoires of some 610 subjects by immunosequencing and related them to cytomegalovirus serostatus. Along with the roughly 670-subject first cohort, a separate validation cohort of over a hundred different subjects was used. To predict cytomegalovirus infection status, the study combined high-throughput TCR immunosequencing, statistical association of individual TCRs with disease status, and machine learning. A later analysis re-examined previously published TCR beta repertoires from roughly 720 donors and added high-resolution HLA genotyping to investigate patterns of TCR occurrence. Rather than using new phenotypic data, the later analysis identified candidate immune exposures from TCR beta sequences and from how often those sequences occurred across donors. In an earlier analysis of roughly 580 of the donors, high-throughput TCR beta sequencing was used to judge whether each TCR beta V gene segment behaved as functional or pseudogenic. Donor age, sex, ethnicity and CMV serostatus were collected together with the repertoire data. A later genetic analysis took genome-wide SNP genotypes for about three fifths of the roughly 700 donors and used that subset as a discovery cohort. All discovery cohort repertoires had been generated on a single sequencing platform. HLA typing covered class I and class II loci at four-digit resolution. The number of donors typed differed by locus, with roughly 620-640 for A, B, C, DRB1 and DQB1, 522 for DQA1, over 600 for DPA1, and some 440 for DPB1. Four to six DR-DQ haplotypes were handled as single units for association and clustering, since linkage in the cohort was strong. Among around 400 genotyped donors of the cohort, an average of around 250,000 unique TCR beta nucleotide sequences was sequenced per donor, of which 15% to 20% were non-productive. Points the paper makes about the study in general: Most CMV-associated TCR beta chains appeared to be HLA-restricted in a later analysis, and the HLA associations seemed to be driven largely by CMV exposure. Linkage disequilibrium might explain the correlated functional status among segregating V segments, but an unknown experimental factor could not be ruled out. At a false discovery rate of 0.05, a later analysis linked around 15,000 TCR beta sequences to specific HLA alleles. According to a later analysis, TCR association rates differed among HLA loci, with DRB1 alleles showing the most associated TCRs and HLA-C alleles showing the fewest. Because the 87-base-pair reads could not distinguish some IMGT-functional V segments, including TRBV6-2 and TRBV6-3, those segments were excluded. It was suggested by the authors that the approach could potentially be generalized to other disease states and immunological phenotypes. While some public TCRs were present in many individuals, most TCR sequences turned up only very rarely across donors. Cytomegalovirus status was reported to be diagnosed by the classifier with high specificity and sensitivity in both the original and validation cohorts. The cohort was sequenced for TCR beta chains only, and without alpha or paired-chain data the features that could be detected were limited. Because some donors lacked HLA typing at each locus, the association tests relied only on the typed subset. In a later genetic analysis, a missense DCLRE1C variant was associated with V-gene and J-gene trimming of TCR beta chains, and the association was replicated in an independent cohort. Compared with the roughly 720-donor mean, donors in an Asian-associated ancestry cluster had fewer N-insertions in productive TCRs, according to a later genetic analysis. A further reported finding was that TCR beta sequences accurately predicted the HLA-A and HLA-B alleles for most subjects in the first cohort. In vitro tests confirmed that a few of the cytomegalovirus-associated TCR beta chains recognize cytomegalovirus antigens. A later analysis found that HLA-associated TCR beta chains were more clonally expanded and had lower generation probabilities than equally common non-associated chains. Broadly in line with IMGT annotations, most TCR beta V segments showed up in productive rearrangements about 90% or about 30% of the time in an earlier analysis of approximately 640 of the donors. A total of fewer than 200 TCR beta chains were listed by the study as associated with cytomegalovirus. Because counts were too low, about 18 rarely observed V segments, including chromosome 9 orphons, were excluded from the earlier analysis of 587 of the donors. Roughly uniform sequencing depth across donors was assumed in presence/absence analyses, although this assumption may not hold. The only immune exposure information available for the cohort was CMV serostatus. A group of highly shared sequence variants was considered likely to be a technical artifact of the sequencing pipeline. When HLA alleles, especially DR and DQ, strongly co-occurred, TCR associations were difficult to assign to individual alleles. In a later analysis, several top co-occurrence clusters were reported to appear linked to parvovirus B19, influenza, CMV and Epstein-Barr virus.

The method was the immunoSEQ multiplex PCR assay. The multiplex PCR relied on a mix of 60 forward primers for TCR Vbeta segments and 13 reverse primers for TCR Jbeta segments. A multiplex PCR assay on genomic DNA amplified the CDR3 region of rearranged TCR beta genes. The Illumina HiSeq System was used to sequence the amplified TCR beta libraries as 87-base-pair reads. The original pipeline was this. A later analysis counted some 74 million unique TCR beta chains across the 650 to 700 repertoires, and some 11 million of these chains were shared by at least two donors. Raw reads were error-corrected and collapsed into unique sequences by a nearest-neighbor algorithm in which closely related sequences were merged to remove PCR and sequencing errors. To assign V, D and J gene segments, CDR3 sequences were aligned to IMGT reference sequences. For a sequence to be retained, at least a six-nucleotide match to both a V gene segment and a J gene segment was required. Rearrangements were classified as productive when the CDR3 lacked stop codons and remained in frame with V and J, and all other rearrangements were classified as non-productive. CDR3 was defined by IMGT convention, running from the second conserved V-encoded cysteine to the conserved J-encoded phenylalanine. Sequences without an unambiguous match to a single V gene segment were excluded from the earlier analysis of a few hundred of the donors. An earlier analysis of a few hundred of the donors called V segments functional above 56.7% productive rearrangements and segregating when the between-donor standard deviation exceeded 5%. A statistical classification framework was built for diagnosing cytomegalovirus status from the catalog of TCR beta chain sequences. In a later analysis, TCR nucleotide sequences were compared against IMGT/GENE-DB human TR gene sequences so that V and J genes could be assigned. Using the TCRdist pipeline, a later analysis assigned CDR3 sequences along with most-parsimonious VDJ recombination scenarios. A later analysis defined each TCR beta chain by its CDR3 amino acid sequence plus V-gene family, and excluded reads lacking a unique V-gene family. In a later analysis, nearly 600 highly shared, low-generation-probability nucleotide sequences were removed to address suspected cross-contamination and a sequencing artifact. For each public chain, a later analysis derived a clonal expansion index from normalized ranks of inferred template counts within each repertoire. In a later analysis, generation probabilities were computed with a VDJ recombination model fitted to out-of-frame rearrangements, and the resulting probabilities were checked against IGoR. In a later analysis, TCR-TCR, TCR-HLA and TCR-CMV co-occurrence was scored with hypergeometric tests, and a repertoire-size bias correction was applied to TCR pairs. A later analysis estimated false discovery rates by permuting HLA or CMV assignments 20 times. A later analysis grouped co-occurring TCRs with DBSCAN, adding TCRdist sequence similarity when clustering within HLA-allele-positive subsets. For co-occurrence clustering, repertoires with fewer than 30,000 or more than 120,000 public chains were excluded, along with roughly five repertoires with anomalous nucleotide sharing. The table comes from immuneACCESS by way of TCRdb, which keeps in-frame sequences with V and J called. Part of the clones is missing from these tables; in studies checked, under half for an unresolved V gene and the rest for unknown reasons. That table supplies the V and J calls and clone size; D and trimming were determined from the DNA. The sample table records about 280,000 clones; over 85% of these occur just once. The ten biggest clones cover 2% to 3% of the sample.

The cohort was made up of several hundred healthy bone marrow donors. At the time of sampling, every cohort member was nominally healthy, though immune exposures that went unrecorded were likely present. The donor was CMV seronegative and belonged to the group of 350 to 400 seronegative cohort members. A peripheral blood sample was collected from each donor, and TCR beta sequencing was performed on peripheral blood mononuclear cells. Genomic DNA extraction from the blood cell samples was performed with the Qiagen DNeasy Blood Extraction Kit. The sequence derives from a woman in her late teens or twenties in good health and CMV-seronegative. The chain joins TRBV11-2 to TRBJ1-4; the D segment could be TRBD1, given 5 matching bases. Sequencing input: PBMCs. The DNA reads TGTGCCAGCAGCTTTAATATCGCTCAGGGTAATGAAAAACTGTTTTTT. This translates into CASSFNIAQGNEKLFF.